Ten or more counts support the clone carrying this TCR beta chain. Attachment of unique molecular identifiers to individual cDNA molecules was performed. TCRdb analysed the 5' RACE reads with MiXCR anew, one entry per CDR3 protein. The profile shows 20,000 to 30,000 distinct CDR3 sequences, about 4.4% of them singletons. This sample is part of a study of early T cells in non-severe SARS-CoV-2 infection. Study-wide background: Sequencing targeted bulk RNA from unsorted whole blood, leaving chains unpaired.

V dropped 5 bases and J dropped 1 base, with 14 bases sitting between them. Germline loops: CDR1 SGHAT, CDR2 FQNNGV. The CDR3 loop spans 15 amino acids. The sequencing sample was made of whole blood. The TCR originated in an adult who was a healthcare worker with PCR-confirmed SARS-CoV-2 infection or an uninfected control (not recorded which). This chain links TRBV11-2 with TRBJ1-1; D remains unclear. The CDR3 is CASSPLRQPNTEAFF. The CDR3 DNA follows: TGTGCCAGCAGCCCCTTGCGGCAGCCGAACACTGAAGCTTTCTTT.